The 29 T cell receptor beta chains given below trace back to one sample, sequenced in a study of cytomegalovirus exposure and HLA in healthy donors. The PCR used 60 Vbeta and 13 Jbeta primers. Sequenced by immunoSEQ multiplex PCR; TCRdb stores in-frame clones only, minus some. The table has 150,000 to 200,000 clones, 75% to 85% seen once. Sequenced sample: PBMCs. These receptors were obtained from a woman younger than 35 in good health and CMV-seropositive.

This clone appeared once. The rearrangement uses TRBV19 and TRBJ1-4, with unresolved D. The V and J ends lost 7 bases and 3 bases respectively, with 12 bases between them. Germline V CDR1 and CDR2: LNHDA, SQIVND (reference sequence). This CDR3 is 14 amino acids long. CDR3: CASTAMAANEKLFF. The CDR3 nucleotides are TGTGCCAGTACTGCCATGGCCGCTAATGAAAAACTGTTTTTT.

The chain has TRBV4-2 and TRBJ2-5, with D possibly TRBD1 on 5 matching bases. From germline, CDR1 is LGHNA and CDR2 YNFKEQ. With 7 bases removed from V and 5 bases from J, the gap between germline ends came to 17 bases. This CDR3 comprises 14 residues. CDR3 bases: TGTGCCAGCACCAAAGGGGATAGGCGGGAGACCCAGTACTTC. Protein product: CASTKGDRRETQYF.

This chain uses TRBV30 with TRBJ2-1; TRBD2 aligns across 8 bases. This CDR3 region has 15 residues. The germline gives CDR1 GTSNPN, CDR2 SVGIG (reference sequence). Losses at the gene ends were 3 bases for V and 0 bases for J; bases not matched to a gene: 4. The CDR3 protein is CAWSGGGSSYNEQFF. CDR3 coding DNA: TGTGCCTGGAGCGGGGGGGGAAGCTCCTACAATGAGCAGTTCTTC.

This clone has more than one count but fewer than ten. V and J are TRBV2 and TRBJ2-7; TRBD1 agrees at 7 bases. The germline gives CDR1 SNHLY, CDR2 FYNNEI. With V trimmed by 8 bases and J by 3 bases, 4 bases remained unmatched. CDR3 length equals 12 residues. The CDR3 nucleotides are TGTGCCAGCCGGGACAGCTACTACGAGCAGTACTTC. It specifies CASRDSYYEQYF.

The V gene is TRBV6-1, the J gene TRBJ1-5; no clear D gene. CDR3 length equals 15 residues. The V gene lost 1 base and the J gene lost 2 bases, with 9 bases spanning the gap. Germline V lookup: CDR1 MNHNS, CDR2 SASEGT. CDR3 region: CASSEGWAGNQPQHF. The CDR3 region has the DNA TGTGCCAGCAGTGAAGGCTGGGCTGGCAATCAGCCCCAGCATTTT.

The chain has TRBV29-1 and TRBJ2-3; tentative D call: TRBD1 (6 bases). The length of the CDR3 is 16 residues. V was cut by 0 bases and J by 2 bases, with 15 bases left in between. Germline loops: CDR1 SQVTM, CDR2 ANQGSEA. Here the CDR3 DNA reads TGCAGCGTTGAAGATTTGGCAGGGGAGTACACAGATACGCAGTATTTT. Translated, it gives CSVEDLAGEYTDTQYF.

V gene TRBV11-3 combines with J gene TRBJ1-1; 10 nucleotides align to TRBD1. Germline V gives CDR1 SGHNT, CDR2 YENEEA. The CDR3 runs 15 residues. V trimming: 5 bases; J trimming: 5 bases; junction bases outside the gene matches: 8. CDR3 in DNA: TGTGCCAGCAGCCAGGGACAGGGGAGGAGGACTGAAGCTTTCTTT. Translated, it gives CASSQGQGRRTEAFF.

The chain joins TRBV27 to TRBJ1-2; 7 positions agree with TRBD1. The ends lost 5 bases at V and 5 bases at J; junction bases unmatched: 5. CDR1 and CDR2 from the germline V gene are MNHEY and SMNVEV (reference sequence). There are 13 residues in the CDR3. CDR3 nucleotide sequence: TGTGCCAGCAGTGGCGGGACAGTTTATGGCTACACCTTC. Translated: CASSGGTVYGYTF.

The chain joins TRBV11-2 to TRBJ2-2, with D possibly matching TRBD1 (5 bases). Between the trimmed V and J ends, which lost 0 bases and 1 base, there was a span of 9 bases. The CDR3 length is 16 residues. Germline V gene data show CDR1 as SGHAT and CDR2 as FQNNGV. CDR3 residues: CASSLDLRGNTGELFF. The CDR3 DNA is TGTGCCAGCAGCTTAGATCTTAGGGGGAACACCGGGGAGCTGTTTTTT.

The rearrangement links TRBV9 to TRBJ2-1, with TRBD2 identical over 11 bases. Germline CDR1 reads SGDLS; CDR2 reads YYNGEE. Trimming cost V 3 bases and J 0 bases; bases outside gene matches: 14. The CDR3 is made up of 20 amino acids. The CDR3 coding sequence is TGTGCCAGCAGCGCTAGCGGGGGGATCCAAACCTCCTTCTCCTACAATGAGCAGTTCTTC. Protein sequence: CASSASGGIQTSFSYNEQFF.

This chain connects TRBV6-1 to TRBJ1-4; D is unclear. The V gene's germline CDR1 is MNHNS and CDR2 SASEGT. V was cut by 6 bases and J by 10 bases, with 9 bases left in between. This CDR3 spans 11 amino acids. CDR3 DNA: TGTGCCAGCAGGTCGGGTGCAAAACTGTTTTTT. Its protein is CASRSGAKLFF.

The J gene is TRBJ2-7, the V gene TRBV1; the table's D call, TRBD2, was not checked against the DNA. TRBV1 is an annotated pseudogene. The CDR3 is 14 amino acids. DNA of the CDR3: TGCACCAGCAGCCGATTCTATAGTTCCTACGAGCAGTACTTC. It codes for CTSSRFYSSYEQYF.

For the CDR3, the DNA is TGTGCCACCAGCAGAGATCCCGCTGGGGCCAACGTCCTGACTTTC. This encodes CATSRDPAGANVLTF. The chain combines TRBV15 with TRBJ2-6; D is unresolved. The CDR3 contains 15 residues. With 0 bases removed from V and 2 bases from J, the gap between germline ends came to 5 bases. The V gene's germline CDR1 is LNHNV and CDR2 YYDKDF (reference sequence).

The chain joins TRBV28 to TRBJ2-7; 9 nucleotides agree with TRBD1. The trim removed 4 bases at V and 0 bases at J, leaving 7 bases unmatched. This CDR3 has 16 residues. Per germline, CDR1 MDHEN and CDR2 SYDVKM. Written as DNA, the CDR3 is TGTGCCAGCAGTTGGTCGGGACAGGGTAACTCCTACGAGCAGTACTTC. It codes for CASSWSGQGNSYEQYF. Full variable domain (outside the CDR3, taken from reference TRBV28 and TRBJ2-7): DVKVTQSSRYLVKRTGEKVFLECVQDMDHENMFWYRQDPGLGLRLIYFSYDVKMKEKGDIPEGYSVSREKKERFSLILESASTNQTSMYLCASSWSGQGNSYEQYFGPGTRLTVT.

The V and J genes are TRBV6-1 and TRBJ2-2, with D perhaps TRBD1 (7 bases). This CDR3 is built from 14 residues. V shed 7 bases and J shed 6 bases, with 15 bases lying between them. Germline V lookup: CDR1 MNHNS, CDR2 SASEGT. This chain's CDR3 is CASKITGEAGELFF. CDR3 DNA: TGTGCCAGCAAAATCACAGGGGAGGCCGGGGAGCTGTTTTTT.

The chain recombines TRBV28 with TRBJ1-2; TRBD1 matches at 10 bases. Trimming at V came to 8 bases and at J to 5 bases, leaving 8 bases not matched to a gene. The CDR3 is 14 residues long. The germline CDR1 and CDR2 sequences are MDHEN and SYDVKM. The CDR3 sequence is CASSTGGAGYGYTF. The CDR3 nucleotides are TGTGCCAGCTCGACAGGGGGCGCAGGGTATGGCTACACCTTC.

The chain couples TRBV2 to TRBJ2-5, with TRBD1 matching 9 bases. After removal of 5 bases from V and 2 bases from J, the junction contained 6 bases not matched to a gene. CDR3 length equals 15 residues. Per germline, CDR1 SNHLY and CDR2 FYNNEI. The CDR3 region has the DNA TGTGCCAGCAGTACAGGGGGCCCAAATCAAGAGACCCAGTACTTC. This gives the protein CASSTGGPNQETQYF.

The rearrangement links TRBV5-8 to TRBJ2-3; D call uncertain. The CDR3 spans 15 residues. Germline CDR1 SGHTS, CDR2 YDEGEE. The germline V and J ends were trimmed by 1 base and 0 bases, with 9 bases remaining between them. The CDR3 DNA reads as TGTGCCAGCAGCTTGATTTTGCAGAGCACAGATACGCAGTATTTT. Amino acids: CASSLILQSTDTQYF.

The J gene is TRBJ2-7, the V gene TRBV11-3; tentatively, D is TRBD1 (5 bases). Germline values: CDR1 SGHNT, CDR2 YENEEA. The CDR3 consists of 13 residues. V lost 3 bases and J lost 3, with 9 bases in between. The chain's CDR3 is CASSFGRDYEQYF. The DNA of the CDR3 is TGTGCCAGCAGCTTCGGCAGGGACTACGAGCAGTACTTC.

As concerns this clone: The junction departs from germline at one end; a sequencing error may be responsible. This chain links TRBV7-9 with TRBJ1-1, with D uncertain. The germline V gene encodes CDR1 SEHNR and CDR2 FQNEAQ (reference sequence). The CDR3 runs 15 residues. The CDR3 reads CSSSLHPEVNTEAFF. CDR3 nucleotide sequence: TGTTCCAGCAGCTTACATCCAGAAGTTAACACTGAAGCTTTCTTT.

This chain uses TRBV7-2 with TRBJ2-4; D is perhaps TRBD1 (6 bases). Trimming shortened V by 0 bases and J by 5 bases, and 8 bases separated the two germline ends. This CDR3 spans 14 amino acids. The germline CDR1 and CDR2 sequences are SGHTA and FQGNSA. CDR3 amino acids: CASSLAWTENIQYF. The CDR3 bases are TGTGCCAGCAGCTTAGCGTGGACAGAAAACATTCAGTACTTC.

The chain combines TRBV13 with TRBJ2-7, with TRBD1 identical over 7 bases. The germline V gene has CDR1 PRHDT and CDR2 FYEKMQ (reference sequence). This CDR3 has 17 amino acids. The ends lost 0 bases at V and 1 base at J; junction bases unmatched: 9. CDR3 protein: CASSLGLTGFLSYEQYF. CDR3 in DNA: TGTGCCAGCAGCTTAGGCCTGACAGGGTTCCTTTCCTACGAGCAGTACTTC.

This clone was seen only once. The CDR3 protein is CASSPRQGEIYGYTF. The CDR3, as DNA: TGTGCCAGCTCACCACGGCAGGGGGAGATCTATGGCTACACCTTC. This sequence joins TRBV18 and TRBJ1-2; 7 bases fit TRBD1. V was clipped by 1 base and J by 4 bases; unmatched bases: 6. Germline V lookup: CDR1 KGHSH, CDR2 LQKENI. This CDR3 spans 15 amino acids.

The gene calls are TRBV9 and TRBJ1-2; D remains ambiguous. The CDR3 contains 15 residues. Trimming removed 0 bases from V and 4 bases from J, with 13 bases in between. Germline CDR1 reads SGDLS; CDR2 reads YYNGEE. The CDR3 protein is CASSVGAVWSYGYTF. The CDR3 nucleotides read TGTGCCAGCAGCGTAGGGGCAGTTTGGTCCTATGGCTACACCTTC.

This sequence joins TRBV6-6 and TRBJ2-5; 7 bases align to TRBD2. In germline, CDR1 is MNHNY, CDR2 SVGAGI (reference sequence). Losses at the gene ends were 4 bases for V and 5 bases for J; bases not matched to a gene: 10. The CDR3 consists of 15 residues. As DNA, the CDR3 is TGTGCCAGCAGTTCTCGACTAGCAGGTTTGGAGACCCAGTACTTC. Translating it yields CASSSRLAGLETQYF.

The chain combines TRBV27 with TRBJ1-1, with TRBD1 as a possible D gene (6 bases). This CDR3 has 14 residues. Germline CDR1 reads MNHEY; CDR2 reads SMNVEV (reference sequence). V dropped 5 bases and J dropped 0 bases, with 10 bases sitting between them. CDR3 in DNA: TGTGCCAGCAGTGTCCAGGGGATGAACACTGAAGCTTTCTTT. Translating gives CASSVQGMNTEAFF.

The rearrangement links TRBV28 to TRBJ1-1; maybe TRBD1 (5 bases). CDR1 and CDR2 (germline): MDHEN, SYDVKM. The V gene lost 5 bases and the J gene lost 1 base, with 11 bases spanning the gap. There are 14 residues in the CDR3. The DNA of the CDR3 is TGTGCCAGCAGTCAATCAGACAGGAACACTGAAGCTTTCTTT. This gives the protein CASSQSDRNTEAFF.

Here the CDR3 DNA reads TGTGCCAGCAGCGACAGTAACTCTGGAAACACCATATATTTT. Translation gives CASSDSNSGNTIYF. The chain has TRBV6-6 and TRBJ1-3; D may be TRBD1 (5 bases). Germline V CDR1 and CDR2: MNHNY, SVGAGI (reference sequence). The CDR3 covers 14 residues. V lost 6 bases and J 0 bases, leaving 9 bases between the germline ends.

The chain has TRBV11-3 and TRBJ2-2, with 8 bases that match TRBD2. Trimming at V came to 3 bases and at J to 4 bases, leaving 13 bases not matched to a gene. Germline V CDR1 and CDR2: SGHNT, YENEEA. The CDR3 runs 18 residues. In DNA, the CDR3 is TGTGCCAGCAGCTTCGGGGCGGGGGGCCACGACCCCACCGGGGAGCTGTTTTTT. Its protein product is CASSFGAGGHDPTGELFF.